These T cell receptor beta chains were read from a single sample in a study of CD8+ T cells in alopecia areata. TCRdb's copy holds only in-frame clones and misses some; the assay was immunoSEQ multiplex PCR. The profile shows 120,000 or so clones, under 40% of them singletons. The sample comprised CD4+ T cells sorted from blood. The source is a human donor with alopecia areata. Each CDR3 is given with its conserved first and last residue. Fields, in order: clone size, D gene, J gene, V gene, CDR3 DNA, CDR3 protein. A D gene is named only where the DNA matches it firmly. Clone sizes are given selectively: once, few, many, or a class where the clone is expanded.

>.|.|TRBJ2-3|TRBV2
TGTGCCAGCAGAGAGATCACAGATACGCAGTATTTT
CASREITDTQYF
>.|TRBD2|TRBJ2-4|TRBV7-2
TGTGCCAGCAAAGGGGAAGCGGGAGGGCCAACCATTCAGTACTTC
CASKGEAGGPTIQYF
>few|.|TRBJ1-3|TRBV29-1
TGCAGCGTTCGTAACAGGACATCCGGAAACACCATATATTTT
CSVRNRTSGNTIYF
>.|.|TRBJ2-5|TRBV20-1
TGCAGTGCTGGGTTTCAAGAGACCCAGTACTTC
CSAGFQETQYF
>.|.|TRBJ1-1|TRBV29-1
TGCAGCGTTGAAGGGCACAGGGATGGGACTGAAGCTTTCTTT
CSVEGHRDGTEAFF
>few|.|TRBJ2-1|TRBV29-1
TGCAGCGTTGTGACTGCGAGGGAGGCCTACAATGAGCAGTTCTTC
CSVVTAREAYNEQFF
>.|TRBD2|TRBJ2-1|TRBV13
TGTGCCAGCAGCTTATCGGCGCGGGGGGCCCTCAATGAGCAGTTCTTC
CASSLSARGALNEQFF
>few|.|TRBJ2-1|TRBV30
TGTGCCTGGGACCTTCCGGGAAAGTCCTACAATGAGCAGTTCTTC
CAWDLPGKSYNEQFF
>few|.|TRBJ2-7|TRBV21-1
TGTGCCAGCAGCCTCAGAGACTTCGCCTACGAGCAGTACTTC
CASSLRDFAYEQYF
>.|.|TRBJ2-6|TRBV6-5
TGTGCCAGCAGTTACCTGGGAATCTCTGGGGCCAACGTCCTGACTTTC
CASSYLGISGANVLTF
>few|TRBD2|TRBJ2-7|TRBV5-1
TGCGCCAGCAGCCGACTCGTGGCGGGAGACTCCTACGAGCAGTACTTC
CASSRLVAGDSYEQYF
>few|.|TRBJ2-1|TRBV20-1
TGCAGTGCTAAATACGGGACGGATAAGTTCTTC
CSAKYGTDKFF
>.|TRBD1|TRBJ2-4|TRBV5-1
TGCGCCAGCAGCTCCGGGACAGAGCTAAACATTCAGTACTTC
CASSSGTELNIQYF
>.|.|TRBJ2-7|TRBV30
TGTGCCTGGAGTTCTGGGGCAGGGGTCTACGAGCAGTACTTC
CAWSSGAGVYEQYF
>.|.|TRBJ2-2|TRBV30
TGTGCCTGGAGGAACCCGGGACTTCTCACCGGGGAGCTGTTTTTT
CAWRNPGLLTGELFF
>.|TRBD2|TRBJ2-6|TRBV30
TGTGCCTGGAGTGAAACTCCGGGACTAGTTTTCTCTGGGGCCAACGTCCTGACTTTC
CAWSETPGLVFSGANVLTF
>.|.|TRBJ2-5|TRBV5-1
TGCGCCAGCAGCTTGGCCACTTTAGAGGAGACCCAGTACTTC
CASSLATLEETQYF
>.|.|TRBJ1-5|TRBV29-1
TGCAGCGTTGGAGACACAGCTAGGCAGCCCCAGCATTTT
CSVGDTARQPQHF
>.|TRBD1|TRBJ1-1|TRBV18
TGTGCCAGCTCACCATCAAGGGACAGCCACACTGAAGCTTTCTTT
CASSPSRDSHTEAFF
>few|TRBD1|TRBJ2-7|TRBV29-1
TGCAGCGTTTCCCTGACAGGGCTCTCCTACGAGCAGTACTTC
CSVSLTGLSYEQYF
>.|.|TRBJ2-3|TRBV5-1
TGCGCCAGCAGCTTGGCGAGCCCCGACACAGATACGCAGTATTTT
CASSLASPDTDTQYF
>.|.|TRBJ1-5|TRBV2
TGTGCCAGCAGACTCCAAGGGATGTTGCAGCCCCAGCATTTT
CASRLQGMLQPQHF
>.|TRBD1|TRBJ2-1|TRBV5-6
TGTGGCAGCAGCTTGTTTGACAGGGGAGCCTACAATGAGCAGTTCTTC
CGSSLFDRGAYNEQFF
>few|.|TRBJ2-5|TRBV7-2
TGTGCCAGCAGCCCGCAGACAGCCCAAGAGACCCAGTACTTC
CASSPQTAQETQYF
>.|.|TRBJ2-7|TRBV7-2
TGTGCCAGCAGCCGGAATGCGATGGATCCCGAGCAGTACTTC
CASSRNAMDPEQYF
>.|.|TRBJ1-2|TRBV29-1
TGCAGCGCTGAGGGACCCGGGTATGGCTACACCTTC
CSAEGPGYGYTF
>.|TRBD2|TRBJ2-1|TRBV9
TGTGCCAGCAGCCGGACTAGCGGATACAATGAGCAGTTCTTC
CASSRTSGYNEQFF
>.|TRBD1|TRBJ2-7|TRBV15
TGTGCCACCAGCAGAGATACCGGGACAGGGAGGGAGCAGTACTTC
CATSRDTGTGREQYF
>few|.|TRBJ1-1|TRBV29-1
TGCAGCGTTGAACTGACCAATGAAGCTTTCTTT
CSVELTNEAFF
>.|.|TRBJ1-2|TRBV29-1
TGCAGCGTTGCGGACACACGGGGAGGCTACACCTTC
CSVADTRGGYTF
>.|.|TRBJ2-7|TRBV30
TGTGCCTGGGCTCCGGGACCCCTCTTTGAGCAGTACTTC
CAWAPGPLFEQYF
>.|TRBD2|TRBJ2-2|TRBV7-3
TGTGCCAGCAGCGTGGGACTAGGATCCGGGGAGCTGTTTTTT
CASSVGLGSGELFF
>.|.|TRBJ2-1|TRBV7-2
TGTGCCAGCAGCTTAGGGCGCTCCCACAATGAGCAGTTCTTC
CASSLGRSHNEQFF
>.|.|TRBJ1-2|TRBV27
TGTGCCAGCAGTTTGGAAGGGAACTATGGCTACACCTTC
CASSLEGNYGYTF
>.|.|TRBJ2-5|TRBV28
TGTGCCAGCAGTTTATATAGGGAGACCCAGTACTTC
CASSLYRETQYF
>.|TRBD2|TRBJ2-7|TRBV19
TGTGCCAGTAGTTTAACAACTAGCGGACCCTACGAGCAGTACTTC
CASSLTTSGPYEQYF
>.|TRBD1|TRBJ1-5|TRBV29-1
TGCAGCGTACCTCTTTGGCACACAGGGGGCAGGGGCAATCAGCCCCAGCATTTT
CSVPLWHTGGRGNQPQHF
>.|.|TRBJ1-2|TRBV20-1
TGCAGTGCGTCTAACTATGGCTACACCTTC
CSASNYGYTF
>few|.|TRBJ2-1|TRBV11-2
TGTGCCAGCAGCCCTGAAGCAGGGGGGGGCCCCTTAAATGAGCAGTTCTTC
CASSPEAGGGPLNEQFF
>.|.|TRBJ2-5|TRBV7-2
TGTGCCAGCAGCCCGAACGGGGGCCAAGAGACCCAGTACTTC
CASSPNGGQETQYF
>few|.|TRBJ2-2|TRBV30
TGTGCCTGGAGGGGCTCCGGTTTAACCGGGGAGCTGTTTTTT
CAWRGSGLTGELFF
>few|.|TRBJ2-1|TRBV7-9
TGTGCCAGCAGCCTATCAATCTCCTACAATGAGCAGTTCTTC
CASSLSISYNEQFF
>few|TRBD2|TRBJ2-3|TRBV5-1
TGCGCCAGCAGCAAAGTAGCGGGAGCCTCCACAGATACGCAGTATTTT
CASSKVAGASTDTQYF
>.|TRBD1|TRBJ2-1|TRBV7-2
TGTGCCAGCAGCTTAGCGTGGGGACAGATCAATGAGCAGTTCTTC
CASSLAWGQINEQFF
>.|TRBD2|TRBJ2-5|TRBV12-5
TGTGCTAGTGAGGCTAGCGGGCAAGAGACCCAGTACTTC
CASEASGQETQYF
>few|.|TRBJ2-3|TRBV5-1
TGCGCCAGCAGCCTACGGACTGCCCCCGCTTTACTGACTAGCACAGATACGCAGTATTTT
CASSLRTAPALLTSTDTQYF
>few|.|TRBJ1-2|TRBV29-1
TGCAGCGTTCGTGGGGGGCAGACGGGCTACACCTTC
CSVRGGQTGYTF
>.|.|TRBJ2-3|TRBV7-2
TGTGCCAGCAGCTTAGTAAGGGGGACAGATACGCAGTATTTT
CASSLVRGTDTQYF
>.|.|TRBJ2-5|TRBV2
TGTGCCAGCAGTGATACTCCCGGAGGAGAGACCCAGTACTTC
CASSDTPGGETQYF
>few|TRBD1|TRBJ2-7|TRBV7-9
TGTGCCAGCAGCTCCGGACAGGGAGTGTGGGAGCAGTACTTC
CASSSGQGVWEQYF
>.|.|TRBJ2-6|TRBV30
TGTGCCTGGAATGCGGCTCATTCGGGGGCCAACGTCCTGACTTTC
CAWNAAHSGANVLTF
>.|.|TRBJ2-3|TRBV30
TGTGCCTGGAGTGTACAGGATACGCAGTATTTT
CAWSVQDTQYF
>.|.|TRBJ2-5|TRBV25-1
TGTGCCAGCAGTGACCCGAGAGGTTTGCCCCAGTACTTC
CASSDPRGLPQYF
>few|.|TRBJ1-1|TRBV5-1
TGCGCCAGCAGCTTGAGTGGGGCGAGTGTGAACACTGAAGCTTTCTTT
CASSLSGASVNTEAFF